This T cell receptor (beta chain) was recorded in a study of monozygotic twins with cystic fibrosis. Here immunoSEQ multiplex PCR was the method, and the copy in TCRdb shows in-frame clones only, minus some. The data contain more than 12,000 clones, nearly 99% of them singletons. Of note for this clone: Its matching antigen is unknown.

Germline V gene data show CDR1 as SNHLY and CDR2 as FYNNEI. The CDR3 is 14 amino acids. Trimming removed 3 bases at V and 0 bases at J, with 8 bases between. General study points: Unrelated CF individuals shared fewer identical clonotypes than monozygotic CF twins. Shared CDR3 numbers were not associated with age, concordance or severity. Co-twins had the most similar V usage for 13 of 16 pairs, J for 8. The repertoire was suggested to be naive-dominated, clonality median around 0.0089.

This receptor was identified in a girl aged 2 to 9 with cystic fibrosis. This chain links TRBV2 with TRBJ2-5; D not resolved. The sequenced sample consisted of blood. The CDR3 protein is CASSDGRNQETQYF. The CDR3 DNA follows: TGTGCCAGCAGTGATGGGCGGAACCAAGAGACCCAGTACTTC.